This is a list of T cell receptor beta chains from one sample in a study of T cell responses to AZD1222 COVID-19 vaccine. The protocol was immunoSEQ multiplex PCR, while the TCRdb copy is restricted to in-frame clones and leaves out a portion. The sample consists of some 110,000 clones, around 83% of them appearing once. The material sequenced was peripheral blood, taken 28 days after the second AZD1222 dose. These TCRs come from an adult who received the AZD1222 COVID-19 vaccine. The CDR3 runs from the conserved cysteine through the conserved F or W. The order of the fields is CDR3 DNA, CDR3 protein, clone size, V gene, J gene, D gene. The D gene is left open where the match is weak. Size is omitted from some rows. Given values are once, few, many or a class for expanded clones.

DNA: TGTGCCAGCAGCCCACTAGCGGGAGAGGCAGATACGCAGTATTTT
CDR3: CASSPLAGEADTQYF
size: NA
V: TRBV7-9
J: TRBJ2-3
D: TRBD2

DNA: TGTGCCAGCAGTCGTAGACAGTACGAGCAGTACTTC
CDR3: CASSRRQYEQYF
size: NA
V: TRBV2
J: TRBJ2-7
D: NA

DNA: TGTGCCAGCAGCCGTACTAGCGGGGACACCTACGAGCAGTACTTC
CDR3: CASSRTSGDTYEQYF
size: NA
V: TRBV7-8
J: TRBJ2-7
D: TRBD2

DNA: TGTGCCAGCAGTTACTCAGGGGGCAAGGGGTACGAGCAGTACTTC
CDR3: CASSYSGGKGYEQYF
size: NA
V: TRBV6-5
J: TRBJ2-7
D: TRBD1

DNA: TGTGCCAGCAGCCAGAGGGGGAGGTCTAACACCGGGGAGCTGTTTTTT
CDR3: CASSQRGRSNTGELFF
size: NA
V: TRBV9
J: TRBJ2-2
D: NA

DNA: TGTGCCACCAGTGATTTGCCTTTGGGACAGGAGATTTTTGCGAACACCGGGGAGCTGTTTTTT
CDR3: CATSDLPLGQEIFANTGELFF
size: NA
V: TRBV24-1
J: TRBJ2-2
D: TRBD1

DNA: TGTGCCAGCAGCTCGAAGTACTTACGGCGGGAGCGCACAGATACGCAGTATTTT
CDR3: CASSSKYLRRERTDTQYF
size: once
V: TRBV5-4
J: TRBJ2-3
D: TRBD2

DNA: TGTGCCAGCAGCTTATTAGCGGGGTCCATAAGAGGTGAGCAGTTCTTC
CDR3: CASSLLAGSIRGEQFF
size: NA
V: TRBV7-2
J: TRBJ2-1
D: TRBD2

DNA: TGTGCCACCAGCAGAAACCGGGACGGTGGTCAGCCCCAGCATTTT
CDR3: CATSRNRDGGQPQHF
size: NA
V: TRBV15
J: TRBJ1-5
D: NA

DNA: TGTGCCAGCAGTTATAAAGGGTATAATTCACCCCTCCACTTT
CDR3: CASSYKGYNSPLHF
size: NA
V: TRBV25-1
J: TRBJ1-6
D: NA

DNA: TGTGCCAGCAGTTTAAGCAGGGGCAACGAGCAGTACTTC
CDR3: CASSLSRGNEQYF
size: NA
V: TRBV27
J: TRBJ2-7
D: NA

DNA: TGTGCCAGCACCCCGACGGAGAACACTGAAGCTTTCTTT
CDR3: CASTPTENTEAFF
size: NA
V: TRBV6-5
J: TRBJ1-1
D: NA

DNA: TGTGCCATCAGTGATGCCTTCTACACCAACACTGAAGCTTTCTTT
CDR3: CAISDAFYTNTEAFF
size: NA
V: TRBV10-3
J: TRBJ1-1
D: NA

DNA: TGTGCCAGCAGCCGAACAGGGTCTGGGGCCAACGTCCTGACTTTC
CDR3: CASSRTGSGANVLTF
size: NA
V: TRBV7-9
J: TRBJ2-6
D: NA

DNA: TGTGCCAGCAGCTTAGCGGGGACCTCCTTTGATGCTTTCTTT
CDR3: CASSLAGTSFDAFF
size: NA
V: TRBV7-9
J: TRBJ1-1
D: NA

DNA: TGTGCCAGCAGTGAACAGGAAGGCTCTGGAAACACCATATATTTT
CDR3: CASSEQEGSGNTIYF
size: many
V: TRBV6-1
J: TRBJ1-3
D: NA

DNA: TGTGCCAGCAGCCCGGGTTTAGCTAATGAAAAACTGTTTTTT
CDR3: CASSPGLANEKLFF
size: NA
V: TRBV9
J: TRBJ1-4
D: NA

DNA: TGTGCCAGCAGGTCAGGGGGCGAGGGCACTGAAGCTTTCTTT
CDR3: CASRSGGEGTEAFF
size: NA
V: TRBV28
J: TRBJ1-1
D: TRBD1

DNA: TGCGCCAGCAGCCTACCCACAGATACGCAGTATTTT
CDR3: CASSLPTDTQYF
size: NA
V: TRBV5-1
J: TRBJ2-3
D: NA

DNA: TGTGCCAGCAGCTTACTCCAGGGGAGCGGCGGGGAGCAGTACTTC
CDR3: CASSLLQGSGGEQYF
size: NA
V: TRBV7-9
J: TRBJ2-7
D: NA

DNA: TGTGCCAGCAGCTTAGGGCAGGGCAAACTGTTTTTT
CDR3: CASSLGQGKLFF
size: NA
V: TRBV7-9
J: TRBJ1-4
D: NA

DNA: TGTGCCAGCAGCCCCGGGACAGGGAGTCAGCCCCAGCATTTT
CDR3: CASSPGTGSQPQHF
size: NA
V: TRBV7-2
J: TRBJ1-5
D: TRBD1

DNA: TGCGCCAGCAGCCAAGCTCAGGGGCCCTACGAGCAGTACTTC
CDR3: CASSQAQGPYEQYF
size: NA
V: TRBV4-1
J: TRBJ2-7
D: NA

DNA: TGTGCCAGCGAGGGGGCCCGTGCGGGCGCTGAAGCTTTCTTT
CDR3: CASEGARAGAEAFF
size: NA
V: TRBV2
J: TRBJ1-1
D: TRBD1

DNA: TGTGCCAGCAGCTTGGTGGGGCAAATCATCTACAATGAGCAGTTCTTC
CDR3: CASSLVGQIIYNEQFF
size: NA
V: TRBV7-8
J: TRBJ2-1
D: NA

DNA: TGTGCCAGCAGCAACTACCCGGTTACAAGGGAGCGGGGCTATGGCTACACCTTC
CDR3: CASSNYPVTRERGYGYTF
size: NA
V: TRBV6-2/TRBV6-3
J: TRBJ1-2
D: NA